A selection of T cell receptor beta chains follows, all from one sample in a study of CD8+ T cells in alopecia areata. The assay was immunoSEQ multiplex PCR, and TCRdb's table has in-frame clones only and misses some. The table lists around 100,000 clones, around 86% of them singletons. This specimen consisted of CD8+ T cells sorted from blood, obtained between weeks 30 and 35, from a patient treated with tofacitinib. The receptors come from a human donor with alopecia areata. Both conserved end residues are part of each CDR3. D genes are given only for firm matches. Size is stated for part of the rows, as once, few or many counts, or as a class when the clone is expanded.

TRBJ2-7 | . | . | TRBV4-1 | CASSQGGFVSYEQYF | TGCGCCAGCAGCCAAGGAGGGTTTGTCTCCTACGAGCAGTACTTC
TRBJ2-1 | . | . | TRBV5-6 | CASSLAGTFGNEQFF | TGTGCCAGCAGCTTGGCGGGCACATTTGGAAATGAGCAGTTCTTC
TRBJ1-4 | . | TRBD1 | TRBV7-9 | CASSLVARRGNEKLFF | TGTGCCAGCAGCTTAGTAGCTCGCAGGGGGAATGAAAAACTGTTTTTT
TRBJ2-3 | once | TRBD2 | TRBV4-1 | CASSQGGGPDTQYF | TGCGCCAGCAGCCAAGGCGGGGGGCCAGATACGCAGTATTTT
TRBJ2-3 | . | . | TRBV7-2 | CASSLARQGFIGGSTDTQYF | TGTGCCAGCAGCTTAGCGCGACAGGGTTTTATCGGGGGAAGCACAGATACGCAGTATTTT
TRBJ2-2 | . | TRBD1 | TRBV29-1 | CSVAGTANTGELFF | TGCAGCGTTGCCGGGACAGCGAACACCGGGGAGCTGTTTTTT
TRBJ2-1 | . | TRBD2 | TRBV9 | CASSGPREREGNEQFF | TGTGCCAGCAGCGGTCCCCGGGAGCGGGAGGGCAATGAGCAGTTCTTC
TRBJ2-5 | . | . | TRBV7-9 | CASSFEGGSGETQYF | TGTGCCAGCAGCTTCGAGGGGGGCTCAGGGGAGACCCAGTACTTC
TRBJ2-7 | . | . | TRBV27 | CASRGRSKTASYEQYF | TGTGCCAGCAGGGGGAGGTCGAAGACAGCCTCCTACGAGCAGTACTTC
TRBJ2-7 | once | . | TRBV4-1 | CASSQLQGSYEQYF | TGCGCCAGCAGCCAGCTACAGGGCTCCTACGAGCAGTACTTC
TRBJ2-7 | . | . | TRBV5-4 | CASSLGGFYEQYF | TGTGCCAGCAGCTTGGGGGGTTTCTACGAGCAGTACTTC
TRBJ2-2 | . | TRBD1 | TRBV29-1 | CSVETGGTGELFF | TGCAGCGTTGAAACAGGGGGAACCGGGGAGCTGTTTTTT
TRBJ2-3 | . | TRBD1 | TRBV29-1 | CSASDRGDTDTQYF | TGCAGCGCCTCGGACAGGGGGGATACAGATACGCAGTATTTT
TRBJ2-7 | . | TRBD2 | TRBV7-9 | CASSPSGIYEQYF | TGTGCCAGCAGCCCTAGCGGGATCTACGAGCAGTACTTC
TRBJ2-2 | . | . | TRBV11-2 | CASSPSSGVPGELFF | TGTGCCAGCAGCCCATCCTCGGGCGTCCCCGGGGAGCTGTTTTTT
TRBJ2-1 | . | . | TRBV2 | CAILLQSSYNEQFF | TGTGCCATCCTACTGCAAAGCTCCTACAATGAGCAGTTCTTC
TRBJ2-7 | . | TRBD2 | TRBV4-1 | CASSQLAESSYEQYF | TGCGCCAGCAGCCAACTAGCGGAAAGCTCCTACGAGCAGTACTTC
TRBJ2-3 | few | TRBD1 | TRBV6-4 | CASSDGTGDTDTQYF | TGTGCCAGCAGTGACGGGACAGGGGACACAGATACGCAGTATTTT
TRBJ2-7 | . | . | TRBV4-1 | CASSQKAGSSYEQYF | TGCGCCAGCAGCCAGAAGGCAGGGAGCTCCTACGAGCAGTACTTC
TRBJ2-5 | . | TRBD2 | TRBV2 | CASSDGLAQETQYF | TGTGCCAGCAGCGATGGACTAGCGCAAGAGACCCAGTACTTC
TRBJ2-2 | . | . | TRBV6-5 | CASSFPYTGELFF | TGTGCCAGCAGTTTCCCATACACCGGGGAGCTGTTTTTT
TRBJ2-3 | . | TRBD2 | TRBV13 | CASSPPSGRDEDTQYF | TGTGCCAGCAGCCCGCCTAGCGGGAGGGATGAAGATACGCAGTATTTT
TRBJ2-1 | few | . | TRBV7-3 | CASSLDPAGAYNEQFF | TGTGCCAGCAGCTTGGACCCGGCAGGGGCTTACAATGAGCAGTTCTTC
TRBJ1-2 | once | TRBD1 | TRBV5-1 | CASSFTGGAYGYTF | TGCGCCAGCAGCTTTACAGGGGGCGCATATGGCTACACCTTC
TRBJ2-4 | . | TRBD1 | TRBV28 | CASIHRDRQNIQYF | TGTGCCAGCATACATCGGGACAGACAAAACATTCAGTACTTC
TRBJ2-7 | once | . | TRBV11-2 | CASSLVTSGPSYEQYF | TGTGCCAGCAGCTTAGTCACCAGCGGCCCCTCCTACGAGCAGTACTTC
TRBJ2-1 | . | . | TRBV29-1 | CSVEGEAGAPNNEQFF | TGCAGCGTTGAAGGTGAGGCGGGGGCGCCCAACAATGAGCAGTTCTTC
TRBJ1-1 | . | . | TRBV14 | CASSQDWVDTEAFF | TGTGCCAGCAGCCAAGATTGGGTGGACACTGAAGCTTTCTTT
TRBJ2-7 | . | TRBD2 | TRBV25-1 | CASTEGLAGSIAYEQYF | TGTGCCAGCACCGAGGGACTAGCGGGGAGTATCGCCTACGAGCAGTACTTC
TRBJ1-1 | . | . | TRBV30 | CCGTRNTEAFF | TGCTGCGGTACTCGGAACACTGAAGCTTTCTTT
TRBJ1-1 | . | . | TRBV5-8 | CASSLGAAEAFF | TGTGCCAGCAGCTTGGGGGCCGCTGAAGCTTTCTTT
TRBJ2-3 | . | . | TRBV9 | CASSEDTYTQYF | TGTGCCAGCAGCGAGGACACCTATACGCAGTATTTT
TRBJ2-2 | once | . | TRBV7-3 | CASSPRPVATKYGGELFF | TGTGCCAGCAGCCCCCGCCCGGTCGCGACCAAGTATGGCGGGGAGCTGTTTTTT
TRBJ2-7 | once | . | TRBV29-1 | CSVGNEATYEQYF | TGCAGCGTTGGGAACGAAGCAACCTACGAGCAGTACTTC
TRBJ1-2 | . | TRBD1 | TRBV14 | CASSQETGGPSYGYTF | TGTGCCAGCAGCCAAGAGACAGGGGGTCCCTCTTATGGCTACACCTTC
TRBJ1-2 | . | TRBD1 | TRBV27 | CASSLGQGSSGGYTF | TGTGCCAGCAGTTTAGGACAGGGGAGTTCTGGTGGCTACACCTTC
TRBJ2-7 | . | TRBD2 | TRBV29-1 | CSVEDPPGGNEQYF | TGCAGCGTTGAAGATCCTCCGGGGGGGAACGAGCAGTACTTC
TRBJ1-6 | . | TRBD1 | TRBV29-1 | CSVATGGDNSPLHF | TGCAGCGTTGCTACAGGGGGCGATAATTCACCCCTCCACTTT
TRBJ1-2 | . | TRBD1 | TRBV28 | CASRHRGQGYGYTF | TGTGCCAGCAGACACAGGGGGCAGGGCTATGGCTACACCTTC
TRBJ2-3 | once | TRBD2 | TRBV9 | CASSVWVAGNSDTQYF | TGTGCCAGCAGCGTATGGGTAGCGGGGAATTCAGATACGCAGTATTTT
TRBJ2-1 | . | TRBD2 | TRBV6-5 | CASSYGSGSSYNEQFF | TGTGCCAGCAGTTACGGGAGCGGGAGCTCCTACAATGAGCAGTTCTTC
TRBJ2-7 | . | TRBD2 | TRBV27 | CASSSHLASGRAGCGQYF | TGTGCCAGCAGTTCCCATCTCGCTAGCGGGAGGGCCGGGTGCGGGCAGTACTTC
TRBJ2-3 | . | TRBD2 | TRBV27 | CASSFLASGGPKTTDTQYF | TGTGCCAGCAGTTTTTTGGCTAGCGGGGGCCCGAAGACCACAGATACGCAGTATTTT
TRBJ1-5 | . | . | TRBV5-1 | CASSLGGDYNQPQHF | TGCGCCAGCAGCTTAGGCGGAGATTACAATCAGCCCCAGCATTTC
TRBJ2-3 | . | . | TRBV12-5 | CASGFRLRGGTDTQYF | TGTGCTAGTGGTTTCCGGTTGCGGGGCGGCACAGATACGCAGTATTTT
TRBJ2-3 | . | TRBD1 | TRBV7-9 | CASLGRQGDGTDTQYF | TGTGCCAGCCTAGGGCGACAGGGGGATGGTACAGATACGCAGTATTTT
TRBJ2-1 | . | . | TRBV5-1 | CASSSFHQRSEQFF | TGCGCCAGCAGCTCCTTCCACCAGCGGTCGGAGCAGTTCTTC
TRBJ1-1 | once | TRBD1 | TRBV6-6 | CASSKDRGRTEAFF | TGTGCCAGCAGTAAGGACAGGGGGCGTACTGAAGCTTTCTTT
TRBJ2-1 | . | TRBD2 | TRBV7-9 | CASSPGLAGVNEQFF | TGTGCCAGCAGCCCGGGACTAGCGGGAGTGAATGAGCAGTTCTTC
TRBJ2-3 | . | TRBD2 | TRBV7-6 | CASSRRGGASTDTQYF | TGTGCCAGCAGCCGGCGGGGAGGGGCCAGCACAGATACGCAGTATTTT
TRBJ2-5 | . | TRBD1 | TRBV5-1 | CASSTGTGDETQYF | TGCGCCAGCAGCACCGGGACAGGGGATGAGACCCAGTACTTC
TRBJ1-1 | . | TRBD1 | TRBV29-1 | CSVRDRDLFNVEAFF | TGCAGCGTCAGGGACAGGGACCTTTTCAATGTGGAAGCTTTCTTT
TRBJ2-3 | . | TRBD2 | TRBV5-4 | CASSSGTRLTDTQYF | TGTGCCAGCAGCTCCGGGACTAGGCTCACAGATACGCAGTATTTT
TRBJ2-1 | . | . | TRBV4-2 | CASSQERLVGEQFF | TGTGCCAGCAGCCAAGAACGGCTAGTGGGTGAGCAGTTCTTC
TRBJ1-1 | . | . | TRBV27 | CASPGQVNTEAFF | TGTGCCAGCCCTGGGCAGGTGAACACTGAAGCTTTCTTT
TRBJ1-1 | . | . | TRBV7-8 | CASSPPGQGTNTEAFF | TGTGCCAGCAGCCCCCCCGGGCAGGGAACAAACACTGAAGCTTTCTTT
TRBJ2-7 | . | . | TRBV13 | CASSLRPQAPHEQYF | TGTGCCAGCAGCTTAAGGCCCCAAGCCCCCCACGAGCAGTACTTC
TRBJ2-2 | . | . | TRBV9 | CASTAGGTGELFF | TGTGCCAGTACAGCCGGGGGCACCGGGGAGCTGTTTTTT
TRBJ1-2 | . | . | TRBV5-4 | CASSGSRDGYTF | TGTGCCAGCAGCGGAAGCCGGGATGGCTACACCTTC